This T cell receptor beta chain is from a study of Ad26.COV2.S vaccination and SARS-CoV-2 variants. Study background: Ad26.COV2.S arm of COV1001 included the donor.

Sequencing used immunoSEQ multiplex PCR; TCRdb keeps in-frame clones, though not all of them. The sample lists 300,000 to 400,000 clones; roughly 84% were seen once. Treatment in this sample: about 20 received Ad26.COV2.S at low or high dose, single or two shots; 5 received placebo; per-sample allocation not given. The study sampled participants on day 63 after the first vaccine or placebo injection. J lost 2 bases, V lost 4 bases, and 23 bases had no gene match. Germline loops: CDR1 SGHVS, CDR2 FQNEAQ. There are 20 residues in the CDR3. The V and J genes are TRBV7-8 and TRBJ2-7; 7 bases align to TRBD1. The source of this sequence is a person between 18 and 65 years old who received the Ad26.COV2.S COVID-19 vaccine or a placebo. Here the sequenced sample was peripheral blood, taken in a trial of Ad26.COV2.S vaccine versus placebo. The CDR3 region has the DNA TGTGCCAGCAGCTCTCGATCCCACGAATACAGGGGCCCTGGGACCTACGAGCAGTACTTC. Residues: CASSSRSHEYRGPGTYEQYF.